This is a list of T cell receptor beta chains from one sample in a study of response to subunit inactivated influenza vaccine. TCRdb fed the RT-PCR reads into MiXCR, producing one record per CDR3 protein. The sample lists some 540,000 distinct CDR3 sequences, around a quarter occurring once. This same sample was also taken into another study, of T cells expressing NK-cell markers.

This sample comprised CD4+ T cells sorted from PBMCs, obtained roughly 12 days after vaccination. The receptors were sampled from a man in his fifties who received an inactivated influenza vaccine. Both conserved end residues are part of each CDR3. The D gene is left open where the match is weak. Some rows have no size entry. The others give once, few or many, or a class for an expanded clone.

cdr3_nt,cdr3_aa,v_call,clone_size,j_call,d_call
TGCAGTGCCGAGCGGGGGGGCGAAACCCAGTACTTC,CSAERGGETQYF,TRBV20-1,-,TRBJ2-5,TRBD2
TGTGCCAGCAGCTCCCGGACAGCAGCTAACTATGGCTACACCTTC,CASSSRTAANYGYTF,TRBV9,once,TRBJ1-2,-
TGCGCCAGCAGCTTCCCGGGACTAGCGGGAGGTATTTACAATGAGCAGTTCTTC,CASSFPGLAGGIYNEQFF,TRBV5-1,-,TRBJ2-1,TRBD2
TGTGCCACCAGCAGGGCGTCGGGGGGACTCTCCTACAATGAGCAGTTCTTC,CATSRASGGLSYNEQFF,TRBV15,few,TRBJ2-1,TRBD2
TGCAGCGTGGTTAGCGGGGGAAGCAATGAGCAGTTCTTC,CSVVSGGSNEQFF,TRBV29-1,-,TRBJ2-1,TRBD2
TGCAGTGCTAGAGGACCCCGGGTAGACTATGGCTACACCTTC,CSARGPRVDYGYTF,TRBV20-1,-,TRBJ1-2,-
TGTGCCAGCAGTTACACTACGTGGGGACGTGGCTACACCTTC,CASSYTTWGRGYTF,TRBV6-2/TRBV6-3,-,TRBJ1-2,-
TGCAGTGCTAACCCCGCAGGGGGCTACGAGCAGTACTTC,CSANPAGGYEQYF,TRBV20-1,-,TRBJ2-7,TRBD1
TGTGCCAGCAGCCCACCCCGAGGGGTAGATACGCAGTATTTT,CASSPPRGVDTQYF,TRBV7-9,-,TRBJ2-3,-
TGTGCAAGTCGCCCCCCATGGGTGCGGGGGAGCACAGATACGCAGTATTTT,CASRPPWVRGSTDTQYF,TRBV12-2,-,TRBJ2-3,-
TGCGCCAGCAGCCAACAGGGGAACTCTGGAAACACCATATATTTT,CASSQQGNSGNTIYF,TRBV4-1,few,TRBJ1-3,-
TGCGCCAGCAGCTTGGTTGCGGGAGATTCGCACGAGACCCAGTACTTC,CASSLVAGDSHETQYF,TRBV5-1,few,TRBJ2-5,TRBD2
TGCAGTGCTAAAACCGGGACAGGGGACCACGAGCAGTACTTC,CSAKTGTGDHEQYF,TRBV20-1,-,TRBJ2-7,TRBD1
TGCGCCAGCAGCCATCATAGGACAGGCCTCTCTGGGGCCAACGTCCTGACTTTC,CASSHHRTGLSGANVLTF,TRBV4-1,-,TRBJ2-6,TRBD1
TGTGCCACCTGTGGCGGGGGGGAGGAGACCCAGTACTTC,CATCGGGEETQYF,TRBV10-3,-,TRBJ2-5,TRBD2
TGTGCCAGCCAGGGAGGGGGCTCCTACGAGCAGTACTTC,CASQGGGSYEQYF,TRBV12-3/TRBV12-4,few,TRBJ2-7,-
TGTGCCAGCAGCTTATTCTTAACCACAGCTCAAGAGACCCAGTACTTC,CASSLFLTTAQETQYF,TRBV7-9,-,TRBJ2-5,-